These T cell receptor beta chains were read from a single sample in a study of blood T cell repertoires in COVID-19. The table came from immunoSEQ multiplex PCR; TCRdb's copy has only in-frame clones and leaves some out. This table has approximately 210,000 clones, roughly 86% appearing once. Source material: peripheral blood. Receptor source: a woman between 50 and 59 years old with active or convalescent COVID-19. CDR3s include the opening cysteine and the closing phenylalanine or tryptophan. The order of the fields is V gene, D gene, J gene, clone size, CDR3 protein, CDR3 DNA. A D gene is named only where the DNA matches it firmly. Only some rows state a clone size, as once, few, many or a class for expanded clones.

TRBV28	-	TRBJ1-5	-	CASSLREHPRVQPQHF	TGTGCCAGCAGTTTAAGGGAGCACCCGAGGGTTCAGCCCCAGCATTTT
TRBV10-3	-	TRBJ1-2	-	CAISEGLGHNYGYTF	TGTGCCATCAGTGAGGGGCTGGGGCATAACTATGGCTACACCTTC
TRBV3-1/TRBV3-2	TRBD2	TRBJ2-3	-	CASSRIARGGRTDTQYF	TGTGCCAGCAGCCGTATAGCGCGGGGGGGCCGCACAGATACGCAGTATTTT
TRBV27	-	TRBJ2-3	-	CASSRTSFVDTQYF	TGTGCCAGCAGTCGAACTAGTTTCGTGGATACGCAGTATTTT
TRBV18	-	TRBJ2-5	-	CASSPGQQETQYF	TGTGCCAGCTCACCGGGACAACAAGAGACCCAGTACTTC
TRBV5-1	-	TRBJ2-3	-	CASSLEPGYSTDTQYF	TGCGCCAGCAGCTTGGAGCCGGGGTATAGCACAGATACGCAGTATTTT
TRBV18	TRBD1	TRBJ2-5	-	CASPPGQGTKQETQYF	TGTGCCAGCCCCCCGGGACAGGGGACGAAACAAGAGACCCAGTACTTC
TRBV5-4	-	TRBJ1-5	-	CASSLRTGGQDQPQHF	TGTGCCAGCAGCCTAAGGACGGGGGGGCAAGATCAGCCCCAGCATTTT
TRBV11-2	TRBD1	TRBJ1-5	-	CASSLDLQGNQPQHF	TGTGCCAGCAGCTTAGATCTACAGGGGAATCAGCCCCAGCATTTT
TRBV7-9	-	TRBJ2-5	-	CASSFGGGGTETQYF	TGTGCCAGCAGCTTTGGGGGAGGGGGGACGGAGACCCAGTACTTC
TRBV7-3	-	TRBJ1-1	-	CASSSRANTEAFF	TGTGCCAGCAGTTCCAGGGCCAACACTGAAGCTTTCTTT
TRBV28	TRBD1	TRBJ1-3	-	CASRPPGQGVGNTIYF	TGTGCCAGCAGGCCACCGGGACAGGGGGTTGGAAACACCATATATTTT
TRBV28	TRBD1	TRBJ2-7	-	CASKGQTYEQYF	TGTGCCAGCAAGGGACAGACCTACGAGCAGTACTTC
TRBV7-2	TRBD1	TRBJ1-5	once	CASSLVAPRTGEQPQHF	TGTGCCAGCAGCTTAGTAGCCCCCCGGACAGGGGAACAGCCCCAGCATTTT
TRBV16	TRBD2	TRBJ2-5	-	CASSQSSGRETQYF	TGTGCCAGCAGCCAATCTAGCGGGAGAGAGACCCAGTACTTC
TRBV30	-	TRBJ1-2	-	CAWSVHRAGNSNYGYTF	TGTGCCTGGAGTGTCCATCGGGCAGGGAATAGTAACTATGGCTACACCTTC
TRBV10-1	TRBD2	TRBJ2-3	-	CASSETTSGTQYF	TGCGCCAGCAGTGAAACGACTAGCGGTACGCAGTATTTT